These 24 T cell receptor beta chains share one sample of origin, sequenced in a study of cytomegalovirus exposure and HLA in healthy donors. PCR amplification relied on 60 Vbeta primers (plus 13 Jbeta primers). The method was immunoSEQ multiplex PCR; TCRdb's version includes in-frame clones alone and lacks a portion of them. This table has 150,000 to 200,000 clones, around four fifths appearing once. Material: PBMCs. The receptors stem from a woman aged 45-60 years in good health and CMV-seropositive.

This clone was seen more than once but under ten times. This sequence joins TRBV2 and TRBJ1-2; TRBD1 aligns across 7 bases. Per the germline V gene, CDR1 is SNHLY and CDR2 is FYNNEI. V trimming: 7 bases; J trimming: 0 bases; junction bases outside the gene matches: 8. This CDR3 is built from 15 residues. The CDR3 protein is CASILQGQANYGYTF. For the CDR3, the DNA is TGTGCCAGCATCCTACAGGGGCAAGCTAACTATGGCTACACCTTC. The whole variable domain, remainder taken from reference TRBV2 and TRBJ1-2, is EPEVTQTPSHQVTQMGQEVILRCVPISNHLYFYWYRQILGQKVEFLVSFYNNEISEKSEIFDDQFSVERPDGSNFTLKIRSTKLEDSAMYFCASILQGQANYGYTFGSGTRLTVV.

This clone was seen just once. The chain carries TRBV5-1 and TRBJ1-6; D unclear. Trimming took 7 bases from V and 0 from J, leaving 8 bases between them. The CDR3 is made up of 14 amino acids. Germline lookup yields CDR1 SGHRS and CDR2 YFSETQ. The DNA for the CDR3 is TGCGCCAGCGCTGATAGCTCCTATAATTCACCCCTCCACTTT. Translated: CASADSSYNSPLHF.

Only one count was recorded for this clone. J is TRBJ1-1 and V is TRBV5-8; possibly TRBD1 for D (5 bases). V was trimmed by 1 base and J by 6 bases, leaving 13 bases between them. CDR1 is SGHTS, CDR2 YDEGEE, per germline. The CDR3 has 14 residues. As DNA, the CDR3 is TGTGCCAGCAGCTTGAGGTGGGGGGTAGCTGAAGCTTTCTTT. Its translation is CASSLRWGVAEAFF.

J is TRBJ2-3 and V is TRBV10-3, with 11 nucleotides matching TRBD2. Germline V gives CDR1 ENHRY, CDR2 SYGVKD. V shed 6 bases and J 3 bases; nucleotides not matched to a gene: 11. This CDR3 has 17 residues. CDR3: CAISPRSSGGKTDTQYF. DNA for the CDR3: TGTGCCATCAGCCCCCGTTCTAGCGGGGGGAAGACAGATACGCAGTATTTT.

The DNA of the CDR3 is TGTGCCAGCAGCTTTAACGAGTATGGCTACACCTTC. It specifies CASSFNEYGYTF. This chain connects TRBV11-2 to TRBJ1-2, with D hard to call. Trimming removed 3 bases from V and 5 bases from J, with 7 bases in between. This CDR3 region has 12 residues. The germline V gene has CDR1 SGHAT and CDR2 FQNNGV.

V is TRBV27 and J is TRBJ1-2, with D maybe TRBD1 (6 bases). Trimming removed 5 bases from V and 8 bases from J, with 18 bases in between. This CDR3 is built from 14 residues. CDR1 and CDR2 (germline): MNHEY, SMNVEV (reference sequence). CDR3 protein: CASSPTTGLGGYTF. CDR3 nucleotides: TGTGCCAGCAGTCCTACGACAGGTTTGGGAGGCTACACCTTC.

The table lists this clone with a count of one. This sequence joins TRBV19 and TRBJ1-1, with 7 bases that match TRBD1. The CDR3 consists of 15 residues. With V trimmed by 6 bases and J by 5 bases, 12 bases remained unmatched. Germline V lookup: CDR1 LNHDA, CDR2 SQIVND (reference sequence). CDR3 amino acids: CASRQNPGQRTEAFF. CDR3 nucleotides: TGTGCCAGTAGGCAAAATCCGGGACAGAGAACTGAAGCTTTCTTT.

This chain uses TRBV6-1 with TRBJ1-2, with no clear D. Germline V gives CDR1 MNHNS, CDR2 SASEGT. Trimming left V 0 bases short and J 5 bases short, with 13 bases between. The CDR3 runs 15 residues. The CDR3 loop is CASSEALPRPYGYTF. As DNA, the CDR3 is TGTGCCAGCAGTGAAGCGCTCCCCAGGCCATATGGCTACACCTTC.

This clone was found a few times. The rearrangement joins TRBV2 to TRBJ2-5, with 14 bases aligning to TRBD2. Germline CDR1 and CDR2: SNHLY and FYNNEI. After removal of 6 bases from V and 7 bases from J, the junction contained 7 bases not matched to a gene. The CDR3 spans 15 residues. The CDR3 loop is CASREGLAGDGTQYF. The CDR3 DNA is TGTGCCAGCAGGGAGGGACTAGCGGGGGATGGGACCCAGTACTTC. Using reference TRBV2 and TRBJ2-5 for the parts outside the CDR3, the full variable domain is EPEVTQTPSHQVTQMGQEVILRCVPISNHLYFYWYRQILGQKVEFLVSFYNNEISEKSEIFDDQFSVERPDGSNFTLKIRSTKLEDSAMYFCASREGLAGDGTQYFGPGTRLLVL.

J is TRBJ1-2 and V is TRBV5-6; D is uncertain. V was pared by 0 bases and J by 2 bases, with 5 bases between. Germline lookup yields CDR1 SGHDT and CDR2 YYEEEE. The CDR3 has 13 amino acids. CDR3 protein: CASSLVRNYGYTF. The DNA of the CDR3 is TGTGCCAGCAGCTTGGTGAGAAACTATGGCTACACCTTC.

The chain couples TRBV19 to TRBJ2-3; the match to TRBD2 covers 10 bases. Germline CDR1 LNHDA, CDR2 SQIVND (reference sequence). This CDR3 spans 14 amino acids. V shed 10 bases, J shed 4 bases, and the junction held 8 bases outside the gene matches. CDR3 DNA: TGTGCCACCGAGCGGGGGGGCCTTGCAGATACGCAGTATTTT. As protein: CATERGGLADTQYF. Looking up the rest from reference TRBV19 and TRBJ2-3 gives the full variable domain: DGGITQSPKYLFRKEGQNVTLSCEQNLNHDAMYWYRQDPGQGLRLIYYSQIVNDFQKGDIAEGYSVSREKKESFPLTVTSAQKNPTAFYLCATERGGLADTQYFGPGTRLTVL.

The V and J genes are TRBV4-2 and TRBJ2-7; 8 bases are shared with TRBD1. In germline, CDR1 is LGHNA, CDR2 YNFKEQ. This CDR3 spans 16 amino acids. J was trimmed by 7 bases and V by 3 bases; bases with no gene match: 14. Here the CDR3 reads CASSHLMDRVQREQYF. The CDR3 nucleotides read TGTGCCAGCAGCCACCTGATGGACAGGGTTCAACGTGAGCAGTACTTC.

Here the CDR3 reads CASSIWGLETQETQYF. As DNA, the CDR3 is TGTGCCAGTAGTATTTGGGGCCTAGAAACCCAAGAGACCCAGTACTTC. This chain joins TRBV19 and TRBJ2-5, with D perhaps TRBD1 (5 bases). The CDR3 is made up of 16 amino acids. V dropped 3 bases and J dropped 1 base, with 15 bases sitting between them. Germline V CDR1 and CDR2: LNHDA, SQIVND (reference sequence).

The chain links TRBV7-8 to TRBJ1-4, with D possibly TRBD1 on 6 matching bases. V dropped 4 bases and J dropped 7 bases, with 16 bases sitting between them. The CDR3 contains 15 residues. From germline, CDR1 is SGHVS and CDR2 FQNEAQ. The CDR3: CASSYGQSFGEKLFF. DNA for the CDR3: TGTGCCAGCAGCTACGGACAGAGCTTCGGTGAAAAACTGTTTTTT.

The CDR3 reads CASSLIGGGYEQYF. The CDR3 nucleotides read TGTGCCAGCAGCTTGATTGGCGGGGGCTACGAGCAGTACTTC. This sequence joins TRBV7-4 and TRBJ2-7, with TRBD2 matching over 7 bases. The J segment lost 3 bases and the V segment lost 3 bases, leaving 5 bases of the junction unmatched. Germline CDR1 is SGHVT and CDR2 is SQSDAQ. CDR3 length: 14 residues.

The chain employs TRBV5-1 and TRBJ1-1; weak D call: TRBD1 (5 bases). The CDR3 extends over 15 amino acids. The V gene lost 2 bases and the J gene lost 2 bases, with 13 bases spanning the gap. The germline gives CDR1 SGHRS, CDR2 YFSETQ. The CDR3 region has the DNA TGCGCCAGCAGCTTAAGGACAAATAGAAACACTGAAGCTTTCTTT. This codes for CASSLRTNRNTEAFF.

The chain is built from TRBV5-1 and TRBJ1-1; D is ambiguous. The V end lost 0 bases, the J end lost 3 bases, and 15 bases lay between the germline ends. CDR1 and CDR2 (germline): SGHRS, YFSETQ. The CDR3 has 16 residues. CDR3 bases: TGCGCCAGCAGCTTGGTCGGAGGAGGTTTGGACACTGAAGCTTTCTTT. Translated, it gives CASSLVGGGLDTEAFF.

The V call is TRBV2, the J call TRBJ2-7, with 7 nucleotides matching TRBD2. The trim removed 7 bases at V and 0 bases at J, leaving 6 bases unmatched. CDR3 length: 14 amino acids. Germline CDR1 and CDR2: SNHLY and FYNNEI. CDR3 nucleotide sequence: TGTGCCAGCACCTGGGGCGGGAGCTCCTACGAGCAGTACTTC. Amino acids: CASTWGGSSYEQYF.

This clone came up a few times. CDR3 sequence: CASSSTGGAWSYEQYF. The CDR3 nucleotides read TGTGCCAGCAGTTCTACAGGGGGCGCCTGGTCTTACGAGCAGTACTTC. The V gene is TRBV7-8, the J gene TRBJ2-7, with 9 positions matching TRBD1. The CDR3 is 16 amino acids. V shed 6 bases, J shed 4 bases, and the junction held 13 bases outside the gene matches. Germline loops: CDR1 SGHVS, CDR2 FQNEAQ.

The chain recombines TRBV19 with TRBJ2-6, with D perhaps matching TRBD1 (5 bases). Trimming cost V 6 bases and J 0 bases, with 18 bases left between them. This CDR3 spans 18 amino acids. Germline assignment: CDR1 LNHDA and CDR2 SQIVND (reference sequence). The CDR3 loop reads CASSPLGQVSSGANVLTF. The CDR3 DNA reads TGTGCCAGTAGCCCTCTGGGGCAGGTATCCTCTGGGGCCAACGTCCTGACTTTC.

There are a few counts of this clone. Mismatch with germline at one junction end may stem from a read error. This rearrangement joins TRBV18 to TRBJ2-4; D is undetermined. This CDR3 contains 12 residues. CDR1 KGHSH and CDR2 LQKENI come from the germline V gene. This CDR3 reads CASSLPTNTQYF. The CDR3 nucleotides read TGTGCCAGCTCATTGCCGACAAACACTCAGTACTTC.

The CDR3 DNA reads as TGTGCCAGCAGTTTAGACAGGGTAAAAACTAACTATGGCTACACCTTC. Translation: CASSLDRVKTNYGYTF. The chain is built from TRBV6-5 and TRBJ1-2, with TRBD1 matching over 7 bases. J gave up 0 bases and V 4 bases, and 8 bases lay outside the gene matches. CDR3 size: 16 residues. CDR1 MNHEY and CDR2 SVGAGI come from the germline V gene.

This chain links TRBV5-1 with TRBJ2-7; 7 nucleotides align to TRBD1. The V gene's germline CDR1 is SGHRS and CDR2 YFSETQ. V lost 2 bases and J lost 7; bases outside the gene matches: 9. The CDR3 loop spans 14 amino acids. DNA of the CDR3: TGCGCCAGCAGCTTCCAACAGGGGTCTGGGGAGCAGTACTTC. Amino acids: CASSFQQGSGEQYF.

As concerns this clone: A read error may produce the germline difference seen at one junction end. The chain combines TRBV7-9 with TRBJ1-1; the D is unclear. CDR3 length: 15 amino acids. The V gene's germline CDR1 is SEHNR and CDR2 FQNEAQ (reference sequence). In DNA, the CDR3 is TGTTCCAGCAGCTTAAGAGGGCAGCCGAACACTGAAGCTTTCTTT. Protein sequence: CSSSLRGQPNTEAFF. Full variable domain (outside the CDR3, taken from reference TRBV7-9 and TRBJ1-1): DTGVSQNPRHKITKRGQNVTFRCDPISEHNRLYWYRQTLGQGPEFLTYFQNEAQLEKSRLLSDRFSAERPKGSFSTLEIQRTEQGDSAMYLCSSSLRGQPNTEAFFGQGTRLTVV.